This TCR beta chain was recorded in a study of blood T cell repertoires in COVID-19. Study-wide background: Samples came from the United States, Italy and Spain, spanning acute and convalescent COVID-19. PBMCs, B-cell-depleted T cells, or T cells provided the cDNA or gDNA that made up the material.

V lost 3 bases to trimming and J lost 4 bases; unmatched junction nucleotides: 5. The CDR3 is 15 amino acids. The germline CDR1 and CDR2 sequences are SGDLS and YYNGEE. This clone was detected once. Original data processing: Reference gene primer amplification yielded estimated nucleated cell counts. Sequencing was performed with immunoSEQ multiplex PCR; in TCRdb, only in-frame clones are kept and a portion is missing. Clone size and the V and J calls come from that table; the DNA yielded D and trimming. The table lists around 200,000 clones, around 87% of them singletons. Sample: peripheral blood. The rearrangement uses TRBV9 and TRBJ1-1; the match to TRBD1 covers 11 bases. The clonotype comes from a man between 35 and 55 years old with active or convalescent COVID-19. CDR3 DNA sequence: TGTGCCAGCAGCGCCACCGGGACAGGGGGCACTGAAGCTTTCTTT. Translated, it gives CASSATGTGGTEAFF.